This record concerns one T cell receptor (beta chain) sequence. Some clones are missing from TCRdb's copy, which holds only in-frame ones; the method was immunoSEQ multiplex PCR. This sample carries roughly 200,000 clones, more than 85% of them seen once, and the ten largest clones take approximately 23%. Allocation to cohorts depended on clinical history reported by the participants. Trimming stripped 4 bases from V and 6 bases from J, with 11 bases between. CDR3 length: 12 amino acids. Germline V CDR1 and CDR2: SGHRS, YFSETQ. The record originates from a study of blood T cell repertoires in COVID-19. Study overall: Donors of Cohort 3 who recovered were those that had two negative PCRs, clearance, or symptom resolution. Donors in the United States, Italy and Spain gave samples during acute or convalescent COVID-19. T cells, B-cell-depleted T cells, or PBMCs supplied cDNA or gDNA.

This TCR derives from a woman in her thirties or forties in a cohort exposed to, infected with or recovered from COVID-19 (not recorded which). The chain combines TRBV5-1 with TRBJ2-7; the D gene is possibly TRBD1 (5 bases). The sequenced sample consisted of PBMCs or T cells enriched from blood (not recorded which). The CDR3 reads CASSTTGSEQYF. CDR3 coding DNA: TGCGCCAGCAGCACCACAGGTAGCGAGCAGTACTTC.